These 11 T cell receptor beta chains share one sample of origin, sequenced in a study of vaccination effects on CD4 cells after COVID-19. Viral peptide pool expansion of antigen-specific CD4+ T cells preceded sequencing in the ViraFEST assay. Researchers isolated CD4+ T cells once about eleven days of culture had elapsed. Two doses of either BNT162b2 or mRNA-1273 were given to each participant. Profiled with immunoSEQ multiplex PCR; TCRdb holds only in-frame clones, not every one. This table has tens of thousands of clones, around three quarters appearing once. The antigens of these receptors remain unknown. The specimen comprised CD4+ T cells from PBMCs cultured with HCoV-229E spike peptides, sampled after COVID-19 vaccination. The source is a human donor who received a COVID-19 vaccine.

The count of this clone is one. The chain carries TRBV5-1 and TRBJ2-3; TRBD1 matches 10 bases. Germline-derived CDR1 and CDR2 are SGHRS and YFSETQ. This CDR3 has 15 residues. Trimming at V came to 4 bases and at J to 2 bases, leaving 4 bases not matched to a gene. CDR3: CASSQDRGDTDTQYF. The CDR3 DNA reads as TGCGCCAGCAGCCAGGACAGGGGGGACACAGATACGCAGTATTTT.

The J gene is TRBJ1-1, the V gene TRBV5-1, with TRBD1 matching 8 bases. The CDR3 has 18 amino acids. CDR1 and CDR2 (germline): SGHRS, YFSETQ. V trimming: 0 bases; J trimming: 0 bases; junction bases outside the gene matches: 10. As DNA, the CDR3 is TGCGCCAGCAGCTTGGAGGCAGGGGGCTTCTTGGTGAACACTGAAGCTTTCTTT. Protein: CASSLEAGGFLVNTEAFF.

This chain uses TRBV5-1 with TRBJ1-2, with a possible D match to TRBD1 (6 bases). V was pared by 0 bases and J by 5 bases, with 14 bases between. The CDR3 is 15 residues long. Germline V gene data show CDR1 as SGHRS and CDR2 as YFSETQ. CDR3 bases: TGCGCCAGCAGCTTGGCCCCAGCCCAGGGGTATGGCTACACCTTC. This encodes CASSLAPAQGYGYTF.

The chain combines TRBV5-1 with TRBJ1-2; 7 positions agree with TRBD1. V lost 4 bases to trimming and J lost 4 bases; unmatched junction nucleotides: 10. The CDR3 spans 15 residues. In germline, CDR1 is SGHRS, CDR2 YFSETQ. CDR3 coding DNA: TGCGCCAGCAGCAGCGACAGGGAGAAAGGCTATGGCTACACCTTC. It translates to CASSSDREKGYGYTF.

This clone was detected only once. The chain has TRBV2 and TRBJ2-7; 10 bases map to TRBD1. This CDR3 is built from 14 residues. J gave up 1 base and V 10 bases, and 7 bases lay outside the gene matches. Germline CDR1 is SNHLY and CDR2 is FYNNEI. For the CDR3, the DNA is TGTGCCAATAGACCGGGACAGGGGTCCTACGAGCAGTACTTC. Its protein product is CANRPGQGSYEQYF.

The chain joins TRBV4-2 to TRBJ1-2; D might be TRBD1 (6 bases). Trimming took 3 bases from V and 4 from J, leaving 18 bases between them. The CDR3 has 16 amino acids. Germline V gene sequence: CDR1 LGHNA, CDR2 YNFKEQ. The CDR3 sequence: CASSQSSGGQGYGYTF. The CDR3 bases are TGTGCCAGCAGCCAGTCAAGTGGGGGACAAGGCTATGGCTACACCTTC.

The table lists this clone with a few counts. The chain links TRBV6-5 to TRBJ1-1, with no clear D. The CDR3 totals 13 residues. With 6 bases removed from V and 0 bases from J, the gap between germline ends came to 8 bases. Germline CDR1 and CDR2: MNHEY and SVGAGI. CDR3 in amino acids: CASSNQMNTEAFF. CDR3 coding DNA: TGTGCCAGCAGCAACCAGATGAACACTGAAGCTTTCTTT.

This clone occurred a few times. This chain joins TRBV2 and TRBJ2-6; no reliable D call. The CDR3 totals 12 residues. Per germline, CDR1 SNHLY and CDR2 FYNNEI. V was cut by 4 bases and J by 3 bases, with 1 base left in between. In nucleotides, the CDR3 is TGTGCCAGCAGTGTTGGGGCCAACGTCCTGACTTTC. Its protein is CASSVGANVLTF.

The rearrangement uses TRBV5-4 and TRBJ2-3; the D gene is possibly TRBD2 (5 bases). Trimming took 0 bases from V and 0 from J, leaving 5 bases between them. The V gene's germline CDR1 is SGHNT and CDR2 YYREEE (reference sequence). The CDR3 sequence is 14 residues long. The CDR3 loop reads CASSLGGSTDTQYF. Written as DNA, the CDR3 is TGTGCCAGCAGCTTGGGAGGGAGCACAGATACGCAGTATTTT.

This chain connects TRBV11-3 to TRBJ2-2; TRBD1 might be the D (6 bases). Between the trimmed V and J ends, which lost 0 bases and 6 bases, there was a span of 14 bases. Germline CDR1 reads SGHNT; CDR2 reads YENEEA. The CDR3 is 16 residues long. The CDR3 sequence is CASSLEGLGGAGELFF. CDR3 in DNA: TGTGCCAGCAGCTTAGAAGGACTTGGGGGCGCCGGGGAGCTGTTTTTT.

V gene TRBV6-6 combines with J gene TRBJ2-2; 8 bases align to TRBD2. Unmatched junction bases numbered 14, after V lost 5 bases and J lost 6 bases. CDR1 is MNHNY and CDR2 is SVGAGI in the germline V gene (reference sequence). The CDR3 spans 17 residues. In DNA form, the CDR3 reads TGTGCCAGCAGTCACCGTAACGGGGGGGCCGGCGCCGGGGAGCTGTTTTTT. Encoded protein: CASSHRNGGAGAGELFF.